This T cell receptor (beta chain) derives from a study of cytomegalovirus exposure and HLA in healthy donors. Notes on the study in general: Serostatus for CMV was the only available immune exposure information. A prior analysis recorded that most TCR beta V segments were productive about 87% or about 30% of the time.

As for the donors, each was a healthy bone marrow donor. With respect to this clone: Its cognate antigen is unknown.

PCR primers comprised 60 Vbeta and 13 Jbeta primers. Profiling relied on immunoSEQ multiplex PCR, and the TCRdb table lists in-frame clones only, not all of them. The sample records some 130,000 clones, roughly 72% being singletons. There are 13 residues in the CDR3. V shed 6 bases and J 10 bases; nucleotides not matched to a gene: 7. Germline V gene lookup returns CDR1 ENHRY and CDR2 SYGVKD. The sequencing input was PBMCs. This sequence originates from a male donor in good health and CMV-seronegative. The chain carries TRBV10-3 and TRBJ2-1; the match to TRBD2 covers 9 bases. The DNA for the CDR3 is TGTGCCATCAGGGGGCTAGCGGGAAACGAGCAGTTCTTC. It specifies CAIRGLAGNEQFF.